This record covers a single T cell receptor beta chain. What it recognizes is unknown. For TCR beta, cDNA was produced by 5'RACE template switching with UMIs. After re-calling the 5' RACE reads, TCRdb lists one entry per CDR3 protein, DNA absent. The sample data list 400,000 to 500,000 distinct CDR3 sequences. These data are taken from a study of T cells expressing NK-cell markers. About the research overall: It was from sorted CD3+CD56+NKG2C+, CD3+CD56+NKG2C- and CD3+CD56-NKG2C+ T cells that TCR beta repertoires came.

The study, taken as a whole, reports: The contribution of dominant NKG2C+ clonotypes to CD8+ T cells in roughly 6 donors was roughly 1.0-7.0%.

Material for sequencing was blood T cells: a sorted CD56 or NKG2C T cell subset, CD4+ or CD8+ T cells, or bulk PBMC T cells (not recorded which). This sequence originates from a woman between 18 and 70 years old in good health.

The CDR3 sequence: CASGTGDNSPLHF. The J gene is TRBJ1-6, the V gene TRBV12-5; as DNA is missing, the TRBD1 call by TCRdb cannot be tested. Germline values: CDR1 LGHNT, CDR2 FRNRAP. The CDR3 consists of 13 residues.